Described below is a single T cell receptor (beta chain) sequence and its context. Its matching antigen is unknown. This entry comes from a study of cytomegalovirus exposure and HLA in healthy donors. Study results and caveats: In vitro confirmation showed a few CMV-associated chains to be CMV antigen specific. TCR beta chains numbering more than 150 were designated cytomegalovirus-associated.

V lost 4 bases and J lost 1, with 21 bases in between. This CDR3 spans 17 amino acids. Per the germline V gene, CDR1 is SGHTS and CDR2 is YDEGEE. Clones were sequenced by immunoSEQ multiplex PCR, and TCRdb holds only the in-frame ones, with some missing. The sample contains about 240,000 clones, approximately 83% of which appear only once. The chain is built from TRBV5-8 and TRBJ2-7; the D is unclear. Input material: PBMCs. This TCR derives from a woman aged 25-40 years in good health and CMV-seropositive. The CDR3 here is CASSPSLWQNLSYEQYF. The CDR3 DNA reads TGTGCCAGCAGCCCATCCCTCTGGCAGAACCTTTCCTACGAGCAGTACTTC.